The text below deals with one TCR beta chain. Its antigen is unknown. The sample belongs to a study of Graves' ophthalmopathy and Graves' hyperthyroidism. Whole-study findings and limits: Ophthalmopathy progression was predicted with 70.59% sensitivity and 72.22% specificity.

Amplification targeted the TCR beta CDR3 regions, with RNA transcripts as the source material. The library came from an HTBI-primed first-round RT-PCR and a second-round multiplex PCR. TCRdb re-derived calls from the multiplex PCR reads in MiXCR, one entry per CDR3 protein. Of around 590,000 distinct CDR3 sequences listed, roughly 40% are singletons. The CDR3 is 15 amino acids. The germline V gene encodes CDR1 DFQATT and CDR2 SNEGSKA (reference sequence). Germline trimming cut 6 bases from V and 5 bases from J; bases unmatched to any gene: 12. Ineligible for inclusion were patients with other autoimmune diseases, uncontrolled infections, pregnancy or lactation.

This sequence joins TRBV20-1 and TRBJ2-3, with TRBD2 identical over 9 bases. The TCR comes from an adult man with Graves' hyperthyroidism. Sequencing input: peripheral blood or thyroid tissue (not recorded which). The CDR3 DNA is TGCAGTGCCAAAAGGGGCGGGGGGGCCTTAGATACGCAGTATTTT. It yields the protein CSAKRGGGALDTQYF.